These 23 T cell receptor beta chains were all obtained from the same sample, sequenced in a study of spatial heterogeneity in lung cancer. TCRdb fed the 5' RACE reads into MiXCR, producing one record per CDR3 protein. The profile shows 45,000 to 65,000 distinct CDR3 sequences, roughly 7.4% of them singletons. Time point of the sample: blood at routine non-recurrence follow-up after resection. The input material, whole RNA from tumor, nontumor lung or frozen PBMC, was sequenced unsorted. Here the sequenced sample was PBMCs, taken at follow-up. These receptors all come from a female donor with early-stage non-small cell lung cancer.

This clonotype was recorded many times. The chain combines TRBV4-2 with TRBJ1-2; D not certain. Between the trimmed V and J ends, which lost 4 bases and 4 bases, there was a span of 16 bases. Germline assignment: CDR1 LGHNA and CDR2 YNFKEQ. This CDR3 spans 15 amino acids. DNA for the CDR3: TGTGCCAGCAGCCGCCCTGAGCGTACGGCCTATGGCTACACCTTC. Translated, it gives CASSRPERTAYGYTF.

This clonotype came up a few times. The V call is TRBV6-1, the J call TRBJ1-2; maybe TRBD1 (5 bases). Germline V gene lookup returns CDR1 MNHNS and CDR2 SASEGT. The CDR3 covers 16 residues. Trimming took off 1 base at V and 6 bases at J, with 18 bases between the two ends. This CDR3 reads CASSEDGTTFEDGYTF. The CDR3 DNA reads TGTGCCAGCAGTGAAGATGGGACGACCTTTGAAGATGGCTACACCTTC.

In its sample, this clonotype was seen a few times. The rearrangement uses TRBV24-1 and TRBJ2-3, with D tentatively TRBD1 or TRBD2 (5 bases each). Trimming removed 0 bases from V and 14 bases from J, with 11 bases in between. Germline lookup yields CDR1 KGHDR and CDR2 SFDVKD. The CDR3 has 12 amino acids. The CDR3: CATSDLFGDRYF. CDR3 nucleotide sequence: TGTGCCACCAGTGATTTGTTTGGGGACCGGTATTTT.

The table lists this clonotype with many counts. At one end, the junction sequence differs from germline, possibly due to a read error. The V and J genes are TRBV28 and TRBJ2-4; either TRBD1 or TRBD2 may supply D (6 bases each). This CDR3 is 12 amino acids long. Germline V lookup: CDR1 MDHEN, CDR2 SYDVKM. CDR3 amino acids: CASIIGGQGRFF. The CDR3 DNA sequence: TGTGCCAGCATCATAGGGGGGCAGGGGCGTTTCTTC.

This clonotype showed up just a few times. The chain joins TRBV7-2 to TRBJ1-3; D call uncertain. The length of the CDR3 is 15 residues. V gave up 2 bases and J gave up 4 bases, with 12 bases separating them. In germline, CDR1 is SGHTA, CDR2 FQGNSA. Written as DNA, the CDR3 is TGTGCCAGCAGCTTAAGCTGGGGAGCGGGAAACACCATATATTTT. This codes for CASSLSWGAGNTIYF.

This clonotype came up many times. The chain combines TRBV7-2 with TRBJ2-3; 7 nucleotides match TRBD2. J gave up 0 bases and V 5 bases, and 8 bases lay outside the gene matches. CDR3 size: 16 residues. Germline CDR1 SGHTA, CDR2 FQGNSA. In DNA, the CDR3 is TGTGCCAGCAGCAAGACTAGCCGAACTAGCACAGATACGCAGTATTTT. As protein: CASSKTSRTSTDTQYF.

There are many counts of this clonotype. This chain connects TRBV19 to TRBJ1-4, with D hard to call. Germline V gene data show CDR1 as LNHDA and CDR2 as SQIVND (reference sequence). The CDR3 totals 13 residues. V lost 11 bases to trimming and J lost 8 bases, with 18 bases between them. DNA for the CDR3: TGTGCCTCCTCCGATGACTTCCAAGAAAAACTGTTTTTT. Its protein is CASSDDFQEKLFF.

The chain is built from TRBV3-1 and TRBJ2-3; D ambiguous. Germline values: CDR1 LGHDT, CDR2 YNNKEL (reference sequence). The CDR3 extends over 13 amino acids. Trimming removed 4 bases from V and 4 bases from J, with 9 bases in between. DNA for the CDR3: TGTGCCAGCAGCCTCCCAGGAGCAGATACGCAGTATTTT. This codes for CASSLPGADTQYF.

The table lists this clonotype with many counts. V gene TRBV9 combines with J gene TRBJ2-1, with 8 bases fitting TRBD2. The V gene end was trimmed by 2 bases and the J gene end by 7 bases; junction bases not matched to a gene: 5. The CDR3 loop spans 14 amino acids. Germline V lookup: CDR1 SGDLS, CDR2 YYNGEE. The CDR3 DNA reads TGTGCCAGCAGCGTCCGGGGGGGCAGAAATGAGCAGTTCTTC. The encoded protein is CASSVRGGRNEQFF.

This clonotype was counted many times. This chain joins TRBV10-1 and TRBJ2-1, with 12 bases that match TRBD2. Germline V gene data show CDR1 as WNHNN and CDR2 as SYGVQD (reference sequence). Trimming at V came to 2 bases and at J to 1 base, leaving 0 bases not matched to a gene. The CDR3 runs 16 residues. CDR3 coding DNA: TGCGCCAGCAGTGAGACTAGCGGGGGGTCCTACAATGAGCAGTTCTTC. This sequence encodes CASSETSGGSYNEQFF.

The chain is built from TRBV29-1 and TRBJ1-5; no reliable D call. The V and J ends lost 2 bases and 2 bases respectively, with 7 bases between them. Looked up from germline, CDR1 is SQVTM and CDR2 is ANQGSEA. CDR3 size: 13 residues. CDR3 DNA sequence: TGCAGCGTTGAACAGGAGGGCAATCAGCCCCAGCATTTT. Its translation is CSVEQEGNQPQHF.

The genes are TRBV27 and TRBJ2-5; D remains ambiguous. Trimming cost V 2 bases and J 2 bases, with 12 bases left between them. CDR3 length equals 15 residues. CDR1 MNHEY and CDR2 SMNVEV come from the germline V gene (reference sequence). CDR3 loop: CASSLDPRRQETQYF. The CDR3 DNA reads TGTGCCAGCAGTTTAGACCCCAGGAGACAAGAGACCCAGTACTTC.

This clonotype was seen more than once but under ten times. This chain joins TRBV5-6 and TRBJ2-1; D is undetermined. Per germline, CDR1 SGHDT and CDR2 YYEEEE. V lost 0 bases and J 0 bases, leaving 10 bases between the germline ends. CDR3 length equals 16 residues. CDR3 sequence reads: CASSLARKSSYNEQFF. The DNA of the CDR3 is TGTGCCAGCAGCTTGGCCAGGAAGAGCTCCTACAATGAGCAGTTCTTC.

This sequence joins TRBV2 and TRBJ2-2; D perhaps matches TRBD2 (5 bases). Looked up from germline, CDR1 is SNHLY and CDR2 is FYNNEI. V lost 8 bases and J 5 bases, leaving 6 bases between the germline ends. The CDR3 has 11 amino acids. The CDR3 sequence: CASGGTGELFF. The CDR3 DNA follows: TGTGCCAGCGGAGGAACCGGGGAGCTGTTTTTT.

The J gene is TRBJ1-2, the V gene TRBV5-6; TRBD1 might be the D (6 bases). V was shortened by 6 bases and J by 5 bases, with 17 bases between the two germline ends. In germline, CDR1 is SGHDT, CDR2 YYEEEE. CDR3 size: 14 residues. This chain's CDR3 is CASTPDSRGYGYTF. The CDR3 nucleotides read TGTGCCAGCACTCCGGACAGCAGGGGATATGGCTACACCTTC.

The J gene is TRBJ2-7, the V gene TRBV7-8; weak D call: TRBD2 (5 bases). Per the germline V gene, CDR1 is SGHVS and CDR2 is FQNEAQ. The CDR3 runs 13 residues. The V gene lost 5 bases and the J gene lost 3 bases, with 11 bases spanning the gap. CDR3 residues: CASSVGSVYEQYF. The CDR3 DNA is TGTGCCAGCAGCGTCGGTAGCGTCTACGAGCAGTACTTC.

This clonotype was counted ten times or more. A read error may produce the germline difference seen at one junction end. The gene calls are TRBV7-7 and TRBJ2-3; D unclear. In germline, CDR1 is SSHAT, CDR2 FNYEAQ (reference sequence). The CDR3 totals 15 residues. The DNA of the CDR3 is TGTGCTAGCAGCTTCGAACCTCCCGGGACAGATACGCAGTATTTT. This translates into CASSFEPPGTDTQYF.

The CDR3 coding sequence is TGTGCCAGCAGCTTAGATTCTGGGAGAAGCACTGAAGCTTTCTTT. It encodes CASSLDSGRSTEAFF. The chain employs TRBV7-2 and TRBJ1-1; D remains ambiguous. V shed 1 base and J shed 4 bases, with 13 bases lying between them. From germline, CDR1 is SGHTA and CDR2 FQGNSA. The CDR3 consists of 15 residues.

This clonotype has at least ten counts. The rearrangement joins TRBV5-1 to TRBJ2-7; TRBD1 aligns across 7 bases. The CDR3 is made up of 15 amino acids. J was trimmed by 5 bases and V by 2 bases; bases with no gene match: 10. The germline gives CDR1 SGHRS, CDR2 YFSETQ. The CDR3 here is CASSFGQAVGDEQYF. The CDR3 bases are TGCGCCAGCAGCTTTGGACAGGCTGTAGGCGACGAGCAGTACTTC.

The sample holds many counts of this clonotype. The chain has TRBV7-2 and TRBJ1-1, with 9 bases lining up with TRBD1. CDR1 is SGHTA, CDR2 FQGNSA, per germline. The V and J ends lost 0 bases and 3 bases, in that order; junction bases with no gene match: 5. This CDR3 is built from 16 residues. CDR3 nucleotides: TGTGCCAGCAGCTTAGCTGGGACAGGGCCGTACACTGAAGCTTTCTTT. This encodes CASSLAGTGPYTEAFF.

This clonotype was seen at least ten times. The chain combines TRBV2 with TRBJ1-2, with D possibly TRBD1 on 6 matching bases. V lost 6 bases to trimming and J lost 4 bases, with 12 bases between them. The CDR3 runs to 13 residues. Per germline, CDR1 SNHLY and CDR2 FYNNEI. CDR3: CASRAQGGYGYTF. CDR3 DNA sequence: TGTGCCAGCAGGGCACAGGGAGGCTATGGCTACACCTTC.

This clonotype was seen ten or more times. CDR3 region: CASSLESYEQYF. The DNA of the CDR3 is TGCGCCAGCAGCCTCGAATCCTACGAGCAGTACTTC. The genes are TRBV5-1 and TRBJ2-7; D remains ambiguous. This CDR3 is built from 12 residues. Germline values: CDR1 SGHRS, CDR2 YFSETQ. V lost 4 bases and J lost 1, with 6 bases in between.

This clonotype was recorded many times. The rearrangement uses TRBV20-1 and TRBJ1-6; a weak D match, TRBD1 (5 bases). V was clipped by 6 bases and J by 10 bases, with 19 bases between them. Per germline, CDR1 DFQATT and CDR2 SNEGSKA (reference sequence). CDR3 length: 14 amino acids. This chain's CDR3 is CSAKKGQGGSPLHF. The CDR3 DNA is TGCAGTGCCAAGAAGGGGCAGGGTGGCTCACCCCTCCACTTT.